The source of this TCR beta chain is a study of identical twins. TCRdb re-called the 5' RACE reads through MiXCR, storing one row per CDR3 protein. In the table there are approximately 700,000 distinct CDR3 sequences, roughly 18% of which are singletons. The CDR3 loop spans 14 amino acids. The J segment lost 3 bases and the V segment lost 6 bases, leaving 6 bases of the junction unmatched. The V gene's germline CDR1 is SGHRS and CDR2 YFSETQ. A word on this clonotype: What it recognizes is unknown.

Notes on the study in general: Insertions were fewer in abundant cord blood beta clonotypes, whereas memory repertoires showed none of this pattern. Rather than following the same donors, the conclusions depended on cross-sectional statistical analysis.

The same sample was also used in a study of T cells expressing NK-cell markers.

The sample consisted of PBMCs. This rearrangement joins TRBV5-1 to TRBJ2-5; 9 bases align to TRBD2. This receptor was obtained from a woman younger than 35 in good health. DNA for the CDR3: TGCGCCAGCAATTACCCTAGCGGGGAAGAGACCCAGTACTTC. It codes for CASNYPSGEETQYF.